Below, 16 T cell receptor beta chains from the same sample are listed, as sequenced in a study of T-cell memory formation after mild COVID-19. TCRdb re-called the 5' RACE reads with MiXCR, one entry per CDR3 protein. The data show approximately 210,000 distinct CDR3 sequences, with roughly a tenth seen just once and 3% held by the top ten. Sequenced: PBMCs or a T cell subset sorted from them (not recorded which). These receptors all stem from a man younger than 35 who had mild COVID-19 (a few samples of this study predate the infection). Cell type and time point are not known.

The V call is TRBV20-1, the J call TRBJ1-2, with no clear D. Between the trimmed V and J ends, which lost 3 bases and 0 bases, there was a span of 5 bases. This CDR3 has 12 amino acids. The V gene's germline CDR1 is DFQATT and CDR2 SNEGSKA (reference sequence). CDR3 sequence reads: CSASGSNYGYTF. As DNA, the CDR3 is TGCAGTGCTAGTGGCTCTAACTATGGCTACACCTTC.

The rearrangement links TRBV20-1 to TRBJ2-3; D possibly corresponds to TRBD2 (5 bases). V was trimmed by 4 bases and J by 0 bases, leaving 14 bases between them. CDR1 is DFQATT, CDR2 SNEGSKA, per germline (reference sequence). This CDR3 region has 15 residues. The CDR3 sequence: CSATSPWTSTDTQYF. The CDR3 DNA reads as TGCAGTGCTACTTCCCCCTGGACTAGCACAGATACGCAGTATTTT.

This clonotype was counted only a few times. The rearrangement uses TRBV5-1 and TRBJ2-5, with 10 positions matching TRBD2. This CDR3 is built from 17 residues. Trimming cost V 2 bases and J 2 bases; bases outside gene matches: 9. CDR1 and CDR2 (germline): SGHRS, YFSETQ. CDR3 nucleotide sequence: TGCGCCAGCAGCTTTTTCGCTAGCGGGGGTCTACAAGAGACCCAGTACTTC. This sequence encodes CASSFFASGGLQETQYF.

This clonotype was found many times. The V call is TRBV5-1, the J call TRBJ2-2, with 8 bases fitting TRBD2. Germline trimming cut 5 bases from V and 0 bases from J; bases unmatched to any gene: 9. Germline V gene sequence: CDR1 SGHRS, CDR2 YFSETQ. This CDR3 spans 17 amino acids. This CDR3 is CASSKRAGVPNTGELFF. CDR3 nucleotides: TGCGCCAGCAGTAAGCGAGCGGGGGTACCGAACACCGGGGAGCTGTTTTTT.

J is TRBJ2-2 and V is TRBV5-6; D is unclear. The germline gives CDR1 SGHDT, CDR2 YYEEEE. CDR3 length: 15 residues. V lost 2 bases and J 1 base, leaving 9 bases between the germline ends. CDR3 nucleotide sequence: TGTGCCAGCAGCTTCGCAGGATTGAACACCGGGGAGCTGTTTTTT. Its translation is CASSFAGLNTGELFF.

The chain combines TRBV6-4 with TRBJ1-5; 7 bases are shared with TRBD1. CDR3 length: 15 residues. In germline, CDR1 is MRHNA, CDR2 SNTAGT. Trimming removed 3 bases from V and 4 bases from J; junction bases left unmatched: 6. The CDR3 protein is CASSEGQRCNQPQHF. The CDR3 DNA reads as TGTGCCAGCAGTGAGGGACAGAGATGTAATCAGCCCCAGCATTTT.

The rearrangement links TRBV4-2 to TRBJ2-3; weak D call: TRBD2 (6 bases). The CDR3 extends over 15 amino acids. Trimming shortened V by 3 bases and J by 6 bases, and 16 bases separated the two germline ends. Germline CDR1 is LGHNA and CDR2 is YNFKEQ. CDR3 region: CASSQDPGGRDTQYF. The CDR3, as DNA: TGTGCCAGCAGCCAGGACCCCGGGGGTAGGGATACGCAGTATTTT.

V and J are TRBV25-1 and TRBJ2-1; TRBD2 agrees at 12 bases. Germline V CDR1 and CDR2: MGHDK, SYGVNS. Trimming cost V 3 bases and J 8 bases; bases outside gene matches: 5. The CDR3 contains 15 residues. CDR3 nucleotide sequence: TGTGCCAGCAGTGATACTAGCGGGGGGTTCGATGAGCAGTTCTTC. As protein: CASSDTSGGFDEQFF. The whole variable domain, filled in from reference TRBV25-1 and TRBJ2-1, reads EADIYQTPRYLVIGTGKKITLECSQTMGHDKMYWYQQDPGMELHLIHYSYGVNSTEKGDLSSESTVSRIRTEHFPLTLESARPSHTSQYLCASSDTSGGFDEQFFGPGTRLTVL.

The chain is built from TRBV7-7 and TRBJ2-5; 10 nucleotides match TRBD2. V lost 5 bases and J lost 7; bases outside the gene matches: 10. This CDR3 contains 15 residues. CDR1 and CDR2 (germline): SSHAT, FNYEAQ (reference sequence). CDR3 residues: CASSVSGTSAGTQYF. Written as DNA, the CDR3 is TGTGCCAGCAGCGTCTCCGGGACTAGCGCGGGGACCCAGTACTTC.

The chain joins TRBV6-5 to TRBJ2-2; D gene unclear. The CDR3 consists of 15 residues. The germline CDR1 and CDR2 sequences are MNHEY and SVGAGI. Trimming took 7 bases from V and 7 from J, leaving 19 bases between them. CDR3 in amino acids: CASTAMTGSGGELFF. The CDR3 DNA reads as TGTGCCAGCACCGCCATGACGGGCTCGGGCGGGGAGCTGTTTTTT.

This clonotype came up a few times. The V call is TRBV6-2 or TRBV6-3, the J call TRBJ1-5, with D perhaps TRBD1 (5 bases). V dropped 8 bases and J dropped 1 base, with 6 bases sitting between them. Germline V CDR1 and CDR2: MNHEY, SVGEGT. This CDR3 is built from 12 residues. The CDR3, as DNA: TGTGCCAGCGGGGACAGCAATCAGCCCCAGCATTTT. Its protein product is CASGDSNQPQHF.

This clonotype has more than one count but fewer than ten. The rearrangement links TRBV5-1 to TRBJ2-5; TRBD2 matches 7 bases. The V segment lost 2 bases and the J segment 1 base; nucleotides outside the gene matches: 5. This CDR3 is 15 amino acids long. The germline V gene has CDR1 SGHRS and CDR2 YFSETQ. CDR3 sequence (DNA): TGCGCCAGCAGCTTAGCGGGGAGATCCCAAGAGACCCAGTACTTC. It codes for CASSLAGRSQETQYF.

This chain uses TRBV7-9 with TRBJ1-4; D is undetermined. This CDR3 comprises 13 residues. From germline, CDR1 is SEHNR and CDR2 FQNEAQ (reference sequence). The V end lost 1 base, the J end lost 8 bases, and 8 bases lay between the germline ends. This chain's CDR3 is CASSLEEGEKLFF. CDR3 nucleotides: TGTGCCAGCAGCTTAGAGGAGGGAGAAAAACTGTTTTTT.

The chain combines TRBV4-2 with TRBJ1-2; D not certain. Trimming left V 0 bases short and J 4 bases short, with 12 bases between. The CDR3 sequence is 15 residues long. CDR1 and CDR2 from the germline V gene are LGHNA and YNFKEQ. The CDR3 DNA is TGTGCCAGCAGCCAAGATCCCCAGGCTCGCTATGGCTACACCTTC. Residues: CASSQDPQARYGYTF.

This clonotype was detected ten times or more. Written as DNA, the CDR3 is TGTGCCAGCAGTTTACGAGCAGAAGAAGCTTTCTTT. Translating gives CASSLRAEEAFF. The V call is TRBV12-3 or TRBV12-4, the J call TRBJ1-1; D unresolved. The CDR3 has 12 amino acids. V was trimmed by 2 bases and J by 8 bases, leaving 9 bases between them.

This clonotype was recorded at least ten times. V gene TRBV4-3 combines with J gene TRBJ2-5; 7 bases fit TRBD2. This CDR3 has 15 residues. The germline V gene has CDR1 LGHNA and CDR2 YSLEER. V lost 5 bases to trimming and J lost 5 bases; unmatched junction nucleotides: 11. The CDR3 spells CASSTGLGSPETQYF. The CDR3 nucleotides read TGCGCCAGCAGCACCGGACTAGGGAGTCCGGAGACCCAGTACTTC.